This T cell receptor (beta chain) was retrieved from a study of T cells in Graves' hyperthyroidism and ophthalmopathy. Germline assignment: CDR1 SNHLY and CDR2 FYNNEI. The germline V and J ends were trimmed by 4 bases and 1 base, with 8 bases remaining between them. The CDR3 totals 13 residues. There were TCR beta CDR3 regions amplified from RNA transcripts. The HTBI set primed first-round TCR CDR3 RT-PCR. In TCRdb, the multiplex PCR reads were re-called with MiXCR into one record per CDR3 protein. The sample lists 350,000 to 450,000 distinct CDR3 sequences, 17% occurring once. Study-wide findings and caveats: With a median lead of 6.5 months before onset, the model predicted ophthalmopathy.

Reasons for excluding patients were uncontrolled infection, other autoimmune disease, pregnancy or lactation. This clonotype was counted at least ten times. The antigen remains undetermined. This sequence joins TRBV2 and TRBJ2-7, with a tentative D call TRBD2 (6 bases). This receptor was obtained from a woman aged 25 to 39 with Graves' hyperthyroidism that later progressed to Graves' ophthalmopathy. Sample: blood. The CDR3 is CASSGEASYEQYF. In DNA form, the CDR3 reads TGTGCCAGCAGTGGGGAGGCGTCCTACGAGCAGTACTTC.